Presented here are 25 T cell receptor beta chains from one specimen sequenced in a study of Ad26.COV2.S vaccination and SARS-CoV-2 variants. The treatment was: approximately 18 received Ad26.COV2.S at low or high dose, single or two shots; roughly five received placebo; per-sample allocation not given. Day 63 after the first vaccine or placebo injection was the time point for sampling. TCRdb's table, derived via immunoSEQ multiplex PCR, lists solely in-frame clones and lacks some. The data contain about 430,000 clones, around nine tenths of them singletons. Sequencing used peripheral blood, obtained in a trial of Ad26.COV2.S vaccine versus placebo. The receptors were sampled from a person between 18 and 59 years old who received the Ad26.COV2.S COVID-19 vaccine or a placebo.

The chain recombines TRBV2 with TRBJ1-2; tentatively, D is TRBD1 (5 bases). The CDR3 spans 14 residues. CDR1 is SNHLY, CDR2 FYNNEI, per germline. V was cut by 8 bases and J by 8 bases, with 21 bases left in between. The CDR3 loop reads CASRNPREPGGYTF. In nucleotides, the CDR3 is TGTGCCAGCCGAAACCCCAGGGAGCCGGGCGGCTACACCTTC.

The chain is built from TRBV7-3 and TRBJ1-1; 8 nucleotides line up with TRBD1. The CDR3 is 13 amino acids. The trim removed 5 bases at V and 4 bases at J, leaving 3 bases unmatched. Germline CDR1 is SGHTA and CDR2 is FQGTGA. CDR3 sequence reads: CASSGQGGTEAFF. As DNA, the CDR3 is TGTGCCAGCAGCGGACAGGGTGGCACTGAAGCTTTCTTT.

This clone was detected only once. The V and J genes are TRBV5-1 and TRBJ1-2; D gene uncertain. Trimming shortened V by 0 bases and J by 2 bases, and 11 bases separated the two germline ends. The CDR3 totals 15 residues. CDR1 SGHRS and CDR2 YFSETQ come from the germline V gene. CDR3 in amino acids: CASSLVGPSNYGYTF. The CDR3 nucleotides are TGCGCCAGCAGCTTGGTTGGGCCGAGCAACTATGGCTACACCTTC.

The rearrangement joins TRBV4-3 to TRBJ2-1, with 7 bases identical to TRBD2. Germline V gene sequence: CDR1 LGHNA, CDR2 YSLEER. Unmatched junction bases numbered 8, after V lost 0 bases and J lost 0 bases. This CDR3 has 18 amino acids. In DNA, the CDR3 is TGCGCCAGCAGCCAAGAGCTGCTGGGGGAGGGCTCCTACAATGAGCAGTTCTTC. Protein product: CASSQELLGEGSYNEQFF.

The chain is built from TRBV28 and TRBJ2-1; TRBD2 aligns across 9 bases. CDR1 and CDR2 (germline): MDHEN, SYDVKM. This CDR3 has 15 amino acids. Trimming took 5 bases from V and 8 from J; bases not matched to a gene: 10. CDR3 sequence: CASSGHAGGPYEQFF. The CDR3 bases are TGTGCCAGCAGTGGACATGCGGGAGGGCCCTATGAGCAGTTCTTC.

This chain joins TRBV6-2 or TRBV6-3 and TRBJ2-7; tentative D call: TRBD1 (6 bases). The CDR3 covers 15 residues. V lost 5 bases and J lost 2, with 16 bases in between. CDR1 and CDR2 from the germline V gene are MNHEY and SVGEGT. The CDR3 region is CASSHQPDRPYEQYF. The CDR3 coding sequence is TGTGCCAGCAGTCACCAGCCGGACAGACCCTACGAGCAGTACTTC.

V usage is TRBV7-9 and J usage is TRBJ1-1; D unclear. Germline-derived CDR1 and CDR2 are SEHNR and FQNEAQ (reference sequence). Trimming stripped 10 bases from V and 0 bases from J, with 12 bases between. The CDR3 covers 13 residues. CDR3 loop: CATNRYMNTEAFF. DNA for the CDR3: TGTGCCACCAACAGATACATGAACACTGAAGCTTTCTTT.

The chain is built from TRBV7-9 and TRBJ2-7; D is unresolved. CDR3 length: 13 amino acids. Germline loops: CDR1 SEHNR, CDR2 FQNEAQ (reference sequence). The V end was cut by 0 bases, the J end by 3 bases, with 6 bases between. DNA of the CDR3: TGTGCCAGCAGCTTAGCATGGGGCTACGAGCAGTACTTC. Protein: CASSLAWGYEQYF.

The chain uses TRBV9 and TRBJ2-1; 14 nucleotides match TRBD2. This CDR3 spans 15 amino acids. The germline gives CDR1 SGDLS, CDR2 YYNGEE. With 3 bases clipped from V and 8 bases from J, the junction kept 4 bases outside the gene matches. The CDR3 here is CASSEGLAGVDEQFF. Written as DNA, the CDR3 is TGTGCCAGCAGCGAGGGACTAGCGGGAGTTGATGAGCAGTTCTTC. Drawing the rest from reference TRBV9 and TRBJ2-1, the complete variable domain is DSGVTQTPKHLITATGQRVTLRCSPRSGDLSVYWYQQSLDQGLQFLIQYYNGEERAKGNILERFSAQQFPDLHSELNLSSLELGDSALYFCASSEGLAGVDEQFFGPGTRLTVL.

The chain recombines TRBV15 with TRBJ1-2, with D perhaps matching TRBD1 (6 bases). This CDR3 region has 15 residues. Trimming stripped 0 bases from V and 3 bases from J, with 11 bases between. Germline CDR1 and CDR2: LNHNV and YYDKDF (reference sequence). This CDR3 is CATSRDEQGHYGYTF. CDR3 bases: TGTGCCACCAGCAGAGATGAACAGGGACACTATGGCTACACCTTC.

The rearrangement links TRBV25-1 to TRBJ2-5; the D is unclear. Trimming left V 2 bases short and J 1 base short, with 8 bases between. Germline values: CDR1 MGHDK, CDR2 SYGVNS. This CDR3 is 14 amino acids long. CDR3 DNA sequence: TGTGCCAGCAGTGAAGTCGGGCCCCAAGAGACCCAGTACTTC. It encodes CASSEVGPQETQYF.

V usage is TRBV12-3 or TRBV12-4 and J usage is TRBJ2-1; D not resolved. The CDR3 totals 12 residues. Deletions cut 4 bases from V and 9 bases from J, with 10 bases between. CDR3 loop: CASSSNSLEQFF. The DNA of the CDR3 is TGTGCCAGCAGTTCCAATAGCCTTGAGCAGTTCTTC.

The chain is built from TRBV4-2 and TRBJ1-2, with D possibly TRBD1 on 6 matching bases. The CDR3 covers 16 residues. Germline assignment: CDR1 LGHNA and CDR2 YNFKEQ. The germline V and J ends were trimmed by 2 bases and 6 bases, with 19 bases remaining between them. CDR3 nucleotide sequence: TGTGCCAGCAGCCAACCAAGGGCACAGGGTCAGAATGGCTACACCTTC. The encoded protein is CASSQPRAQGQNGYTF.

The chain combines TRBV12-3 or TRBV12-4 with TRBJ2-7; D is uncertain. The V end was cut by 5 bases, the J end by 3 bases, with 8 bases between. This CDR3 spans 12 amino acids. CDR3 loop: CASSAHSYEQYF. CDR3 nucleotide sequence: TGTGCCAGCAGTGCCCATAGCTACGAGCAGTACTTC.

The table lists this clone with a count of one. The chain employs TRBV19 and TRBJ2-7; 7 nucleotides line up with TRBD1. V shed 8 bases, J shed 2 bases, and the junction held 15 bases outside the gene matches. This CDR3 has 16 amino acids. Germline CDR1 reads LNHDA; CDR2 reads SQIVND (reference sequence). CDR3 region: CASQQKTGEGTYEQYF. In nucleotides, the CDR3 is TGTGCCAGTCAGCAGAAAACAGGGGAAGGGACCTACGAGCAGTACTTC.

In nucleotides, the CDR3 is TGTGCCAGTAGTATAGGGGACTATGGTGAGACCCAGTACTTC. Translating it yields CASSIGDYGETQYF. The J gene is TRBJ2-5, the V gene TRBV19, with TRBD2 matching 7 bases. There are 14 residues in the CDR3. Unmatched junction bases numbered 4, after V lost 1 base and J lost 5 bases. Germline CDR1 LNHDA, CDR2 SQIVND (reference sequence).

The chain joins TRBV15 to TRBJ2-7, with D possibly called TRBD1 or TRBD2 (5 bases each). Germline V gene lookup returns CDR1 LNHNV and CDR2 YYDKDF (reference sequence). The V end lost 8 bases, the J end lost 5 bases, and 13 bases lay between the germline ends. CDR3 size: 12 residues. CDR3 amino acids: CATRGRVDEQYF. The CDR3 DNA reads TGTGCCACCCGGGGCCGGGTTGACGAGCAGTACTTC.

The chain links TRBV5-1 to TRBJ2-5; 12 bases match TRBD2. The CDR3 loop spans 15 amino acids. Unmatched junction bases numbered 3, after V lost 4 bases and J lost 2 bases. The germline V gene encodes CDR1 SGHRS and CDR2 YFSETQ. The CDR3 sequence: CASSATSGRQETQYF. CDR3 coding DNA: TGCGCCAGCAGCGCTACTAGCGGGAGGCAAGAGACCCAGTACTTC.

CDR3 coding DNA: TGTGCCAGCAGCTTAGGGTCAGATACGCAGTATTTT. Translating it yields CASSLGSDTQYF. The V call is TRBV11-3, the J call TRBJ2-3; no clear D. V lost 1 base, J lost 4 bases, and 3 bases lay in between. The CDR3 is made up of 12 amino acids. Germline V gene data show CDR1 as SGHNT and CDR2 as YENEEA.

The chain recombines TRBV24-1 with TRBJ2-3; 15 bases line up with TRBD2. Germline CDR1 and CDR2: KGHDR and SFDVKD. The CDR3 spans 16 residues. V lost 3 bases and J lost 6; bases outside the gene matches: 3. CDR3: CATSDPGLAGGDTQYF. In DNA form, the CDR3 reads TGTGCCACCAGTGATCCTGGACTAGCGGGAGGGGATACGCAGTATTTT.

The V and J genes are TRBV7-9 and TRBJ2-1, with TRBD2 as a possible D gene (5 bases). Per the germline V gene, CDR1 is SEHNR and CDR2 is FQNEAQ (reference sequence). The length of the CDR3 is 18 residues. Trimming took 0 bases from V and 0 from J, leaving 15 bases between them. The CDR3 bases are TGTGCCAGCAGCTTAGCCGGCGGTAGCGCCAGCTCCTACAATGAGCAGTTCTTC. It is translated as CASSLAGGSASSYNEQFF.

The V gene is TRBV7-9, the J gene TRBJ1-1; D ambiguous. Trimming cost V 1 base and J 4 bases, with 7 bases left between them. The CDR3 is 13 amino acids. Germline loops: CDR1 SEHNR, CDR2 FQNEAQ (reference sequence). The CDR3 sequence: CASSLGGFTEAFF. DNA for the CDR3: TGTGCCAGCAGCTTAGGCGGGTTCACTGAAGCTTTCTTT.

J is TRBJ2-5 and V is TRBV14, with D unresolved. Trimming removed 8 bases at V and 7 bases at J, with 8 bases between. This CDR3 contains 10 residues. CDR1 is SGHDN, CDR2 FVKESK, per germline. CDR3 bases: TGTGCCAGCGGAAAGGGGACCCAGTACTTC. Translated, it gives CASGKGTQYF.

The V call is TRBV19, the J call TRBJ1-5; D may be TRBD1 (5 bases). The CDR3 spans 17 residues. Germline lookup yields CDR1 LNHDA and CDR2 SQIVND (reference sequence). V dropped 5 bases and J dropped 0 bases, with 17 bases sitting between them. The CDR3 here is CASSVLLTRDSNQPQHF. In DNA form, the CDR3 reads TGTGCCAGTAGTGTTCTATTAACCAGGGATAGCAATCAGCCCCAGCATTTT.

The genes are TRBV4-3 and TRBJ2-7; tentatively, D is TRBD1 or TRBD2 (5 bases each). The CDR3 spans 14 residues. V was shortened by 1 base and J by 3 bases, with 10 bases between the two germline ends. CDR1 and CDR2 from the germline V gene are LGHNA and YSLEER. CDR3 bases: TGCGCCAGCAGCCAAGGGGGCGGAGGCTACGAGCAGTACTTC. This codes for CASSQGGGGYEQYF.